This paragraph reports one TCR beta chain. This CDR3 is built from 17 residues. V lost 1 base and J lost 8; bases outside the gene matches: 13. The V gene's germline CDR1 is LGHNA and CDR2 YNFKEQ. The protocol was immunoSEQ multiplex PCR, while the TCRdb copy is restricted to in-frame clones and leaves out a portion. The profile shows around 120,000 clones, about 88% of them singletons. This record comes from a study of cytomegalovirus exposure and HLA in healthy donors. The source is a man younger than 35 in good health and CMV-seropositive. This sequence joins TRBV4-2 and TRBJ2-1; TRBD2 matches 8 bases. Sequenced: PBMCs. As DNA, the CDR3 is TGTGCCAGCAGCCAAGTTAAGCCGGGGGGGCTTTTGGATGAGCAGTTCTTC. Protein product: CASSQVKPGGLLDEQFF.